The 13 T cell receptor beta chains below come from one sample, sequenced in a study of blood T cell repertoires in COVID-19. The repertoire was sequenced with immunoSEQ multiplex PCR; TCRdb's copy has only in-frame clones and lacks some. This table holds a few hundred thousand clones, 86% found once. The source material was PBMCs or T cells enriched from blood (not recorded which). These receptors originate from a woman aged 40 to 50 with acute COVID-19.

This clone was seen once. The chain couples TRBV19 to TRBJ1-5; no reliable D call. The ends were cut back, 7 bases at V and 2 bases at J, with 18 bases in the middle. There are 16 residues in the CDR3. Per the germline V gene, CDR1 is LNHDA and CDR2 is SQIVND (reference sequence). The CDR3 DNA sequence: TGTGCCAGTACCTCCCCCCCCGGGGTGGGCAATCAGCCCCAGCATTTT. The encoded protein is CASTSPPGVGNQPQHF.

This chain joins TRBV5-4 and TRBJ1-5, with D perhaps TRBD1 (6 bases). The CDR3 consists of 13 residues. In germline, CDR1 is SGHNT, CDR2 YYREEE (reference sequence). V was clipped by 1 base and J by 6 bases, with 8 bases between them. This CDR3 reads CASSLYRVQPQHF. The CDR3 DNA follows: TGTGCCAGCAGCTTGTACAGGGTTCAGCCCCAGCATTTT.

The V gene is TRBV7-5, the J gene TRBJ1-1. TRBV7-5 is flagged as a pseudogene. The CDR3 is made up of 15 amino acids. The CDR3 is CVRSLERRMNTEAFF. The CDR3 nucleotides read TGTGTCAGAAGCTTAGAGCGAAGGATGAACACTGAAGCTTTCTTT.

This chain links TRBV4-3 with TRBJ1-6; 7 bases line up with TRBD1. The V gene end was trimmed by 1 base and the J gene end by 8 bases; junction bases not matched to a gene: 14. The CDR3 has 18 amino acids. CDR1 and CDR2 (germline): LGHNA, YSLEER. The CDR3 DNA reads as TGCGCCAGCAGCCAAGCATTAGAGGGGGCGTCGGCTGATTCACCCCTCCACTTT. Translated, it gives CASSQALEGASADSPLHF.

The J gene is TRBJ2-3, the V gene TRBV9, with D tentatively TRBD1 (6 bases). CDR3 size: 15 residues. The V gene's germline CDR1 is SGDLS and CDR2 YYNGEE. Trimming removed 0 bases from V and 2 bases from J, with 10 bases in between. CDR3 in amino acids: CASSVVGQTTDTQYF. CDR3 nucleotide sequence: TGTGCCAGCAGCGTAGTTGGACAGACCACAGATACGCAGTATTTT.

The chain carries TRBV28 and TRBJ2-3; the D is unclear. Germline V CDR1 and CDR2: MDHEN, SYDVKM. Deletions cut 5 bases from V and 4 bases from J, with 10 bases between. The CDR3 totals 13 residues. The CDR3 DNA is TGTGCCAGCAGTGACTGGCGCCCAGATACGCAGTATTTT. This encodes CASSDWRPDTQYF.

CDR3 sequence (DNA): TGTGCCACCAGCAGTGCTTCACTAATTAGCAATCAGCCCCAGCATTTT. The encoded protein is CATSSASLISNQPQHF. The rearrangement joins TRBV15 to TRBJ1-5; D is undetermined. The germline V gene has CDR1 LNHNV and CDR2 YYDKDF (reference sequence). CDR3 size: 16 residues. V lost 3 bases to trimming and J lost 0 bases, with 12 bases between them.

The V gene is TRBV24-1, the J gene TRBJ2-7, with D possibly matching TRBD2 (8 bases). V was clipped by 5 bases and J by 3 bases, with 19 bases between them. The CDR3 totals 16 residues. CDR1 KGHDR and CDR2 SFDVKD come from the germline V gene. CDR3 loop: CATSARGGGRFYEQYF. DNA for the CDR3: TGTGCCACCAGTGCCCGAGGGGGCGGGAGGTTCTACGAGCAGTACTTC.

The rearrangement joins TRBV9 to TRBJ2-5; maybe TRBD1 (5 bases). V was pared by 0 bases and J by 5 bases, with 14 bases between. This CDR3 is built from 15 residues. Germline V gives CDR1 SGDLS, CDR2 YYNGEE. CDR3 region: CASSVEETAWETQYF. As DNA, the CDR3 is TGTGCCAGCAGCGTAGAGGAGACAGCATGGGAGACCCAGTACTTC.

This clone is a singleton in its sample. This chain joins TRBV6-5 and TRBJ2-3; D may be TRBD2 (6 bases). Germline-derived CDR1 and CDR2 are MNHEY and SVGAGI. This CDR3 has 13 residues. Trimming shortened V by 7 bases and J by 0 bases, and 8 bases separated the two germline ends. In nucleotides, the CDR3 is TGTGCCAGCAAGCGGGCTAGCACAGATACGCAGTATTTT. Protein: CASKRASTDTQYF.

The rearrangement links TRBV11-2 to TRBJ2-1, with 11 nucleotides matching TRBD2. The CDR3 sequence is 17 residues long. Losses at the gene ends were 0 bases for V and 5 bases for J; bases not matched to a gene: 6. CDR1 is SGHAT and CDR2 is FQNNGV in the germline V gene. In nucleotides, the CDR3 is TGTGCCAGCAGCTTAGAACGACGACTAGCGGGAAACAATGAGCAGTTCTTC. Protein product: CASSLERRLAGNNEQFF.

CDR3 coding DNA: TGTGCCAGCAGCTTAGCAAGACAGGGGGCTGAAGCTTTCTTT. Protein: CASSLARQGAEAFF. The chain couples TRBV11-2 to TRBJ1-1, with TRBD1 matching over 9 bases. V gave up 1 base and J gave up 6 bases; unmatched junction bases: 3. From germline, CDR1 is SGHAT and CDR2 FQNNGV. This CDR3 comprises 14 residues.

The gene calls are TRBV6-5 and TRBJ2-1; 10 bases are shared with TRBD1. Trimming removed 0 bases from V and 7 bases from J; junction bases left unmatched: 3. Germline CDR1 is MNHEY and CDR2 is SVGAGI. The CDR3 contains 15 residues. The CDR3 region is CASSYSRDRGNEQFF. As DNA, the CDR3 is TGTGCCAGCAGTTACTCGCGGGACAGGGGAAATGAGCAGTTCTTC.